This entry is about one T cell receptor (beta chain). The sample belongs to a study of T-cell reconstitution after alpha-beta-depleted transplantation in children. A TCRbeta library incorporating unique molecular identifiers was prepared. Via MiXCR, TCRdb re-called the PCR reads, giving one row per CDR3 protein. Counted here are roughly 350,000 distinct CDR3 sequences, about a tenth occurring once; the ten biggest clones make up around 2.5%. The CDR3 covers 15 residues. CDR1 is MNHEY and CDR2 is SMNVEV in the germline V gene (reference sequence). V lost 2 bases and J lost 3, with 11 bases in between. This clonotype was sampled from a human donor who donated a stem cell graft to a child with acute lymphoblastic leukemia. Sequencing used PBMCs from the stem cell graft donor, obtained from the stem cell graft. The genes are TRBV27 and TRBJ2-1, with D tentatively TRBD2 (6 bases). The CDR3 DNA reads as TGTGCCAGCAGTTTACTAGCGAGAAGCTACAATGAGCAGTTCTTC. Translation gives CASSLLARSYNEQFF.